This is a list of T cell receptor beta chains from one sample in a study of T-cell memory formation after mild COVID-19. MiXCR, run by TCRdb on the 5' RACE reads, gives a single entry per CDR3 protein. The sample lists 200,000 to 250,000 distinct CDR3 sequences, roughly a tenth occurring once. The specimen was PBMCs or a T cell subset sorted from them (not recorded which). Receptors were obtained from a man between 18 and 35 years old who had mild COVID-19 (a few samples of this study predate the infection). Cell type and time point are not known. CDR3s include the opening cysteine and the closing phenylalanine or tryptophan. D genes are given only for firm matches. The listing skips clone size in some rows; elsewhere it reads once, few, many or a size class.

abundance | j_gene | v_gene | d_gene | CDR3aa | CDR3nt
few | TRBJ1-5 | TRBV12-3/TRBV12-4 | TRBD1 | CASSSRGQSNQPQHF | TGTGCCAGCAGTTCCCGGGGACAGAGCAATCAGCCCCAGCATTTT
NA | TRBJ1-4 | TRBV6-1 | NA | CASTSEDRKLFF | TGTGCCAGCACGAGTGAGGACAGAAAACTGTTTTTT
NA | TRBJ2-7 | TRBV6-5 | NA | CASKMGVVRDEQYF | TGTGCCAGCAAAATGGGGGTGGTTCGGGACGAGCAGTACTTC
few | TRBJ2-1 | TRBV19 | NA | CASSIVGYNEQFF | TGTGCCAGTAGTATAGTGGGGTACAATGAGCAGTTCTTC
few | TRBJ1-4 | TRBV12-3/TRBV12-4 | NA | CASGMRGEKLFF | TGTGCCAGCGGAATGCGAGGGGAAAAACTGTTTTTT
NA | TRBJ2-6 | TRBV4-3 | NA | CASSHPNSGANVLTF | TGCGCCAGCAGCCACCCAAACTCTGGGGCCAACGTCCTGACTTTC
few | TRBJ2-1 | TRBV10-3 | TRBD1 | CATGKGQGDNEQFF | TGTGCCACCGGAAAGGGACAGGGCGACAATGAGCAGTTCTTC
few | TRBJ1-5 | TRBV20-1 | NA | CSVTIPGVSNQPQHF | TGCAGTGTTACGATTCCAGGGGTGAGCAATCAGCCCCAGCATTTT
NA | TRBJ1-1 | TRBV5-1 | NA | CASSPMGLNTEAFF | TGCGCCAGCAGCCCTATGGGGTTGAACACTGAAGCTTTCTTT
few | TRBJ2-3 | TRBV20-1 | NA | CSARTPGDTQYF | TGCAGTGCTAGGACTCCGGGAGATACGCAGTATTTT
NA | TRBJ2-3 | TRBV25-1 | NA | CASSEFWGTDTQYF | TGTGCCAGCAGTGAATTCTGGGGAACAGATACGCAGTATTTT
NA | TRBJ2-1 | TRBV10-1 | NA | CASSELDSYNEQFF | TGCGCCAGCAGTGAGTTGGACAGCTACAATGAGCAGTTCTTC
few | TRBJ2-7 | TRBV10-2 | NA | CASSESSGGPGEQYF | TGCGCCAGCAGTGAGTCGAGTGGGGGGCCGGGAGAGCAGTACTTC
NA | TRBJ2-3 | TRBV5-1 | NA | CASLSGGNTQYF | TGCGCCAGCCTTTCCGGAGGGAATACGCAGTATTTT
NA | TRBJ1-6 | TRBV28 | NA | CASSPTRADSNSPLHF | TGTGCCAGCAGCCCCACCAGGGCGGATAGTAATTCACCCCTCCACTTT
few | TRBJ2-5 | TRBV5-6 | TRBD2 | CASSLASGGFETQYF | TGTGCCAGCAGCTTGGCTAGCGGGGGGTTCGAGACCCAGTACTTC
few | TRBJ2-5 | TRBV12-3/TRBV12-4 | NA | CASSLWQETQYF | TGTGCCAGCAGTTTATGGCAAGAGACCCAGTACTTC
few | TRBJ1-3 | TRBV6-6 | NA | CASSYSVSGNTIYF | TGTGCCAGCAGTTACTCGGTGTCGGGAAACACCATATATTTT
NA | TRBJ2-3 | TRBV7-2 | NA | CASSLAATGSDTQYF | TGTGCCAGCAGCTTAGCGGCTACAGGGTCAGATACGCAGTATTTT
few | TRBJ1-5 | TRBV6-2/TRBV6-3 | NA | CASRPRRDGGNQPQHF | TGTGCCAGCCGGCCCCGACGGGACGGCGGCAATCAGCCCCAGCATTTT
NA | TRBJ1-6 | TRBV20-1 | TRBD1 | CSARDGDRGLYNSPLHF | TGCAGTGCTAGAGATGGGGACAGGGGACTTTATAATTCACCCCTCCACTTT
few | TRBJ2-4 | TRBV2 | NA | CASSDHRLAKNIQYF | TGTGCCAGCAGTGACCACAGACTAGCCAAAAACATTCAGTACTTC
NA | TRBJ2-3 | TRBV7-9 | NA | CASSLPDRLSTDTQYF | TGTGCCAGCAGCTTACCCGACAGGCTAAGCACAGATACGCAGTATTTT
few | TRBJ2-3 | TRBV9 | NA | CASSPRPRRDTQYF | TGTGCCAGCAGCCCCCGGCCTAGGAGGGATACGCAGTATTTT
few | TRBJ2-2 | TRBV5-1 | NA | CASSSGLLSTGELFF | TGCGCCAGCAGCTCTGGACTCCTAAGCACCGGGGAGCTGTTTTTT
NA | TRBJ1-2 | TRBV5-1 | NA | CASSLGPSYPSNYGYTF | TGCGCCAGCAGCTTGGGGCCCTCCTACCCCTCGAACTATGGCTACACCTTC
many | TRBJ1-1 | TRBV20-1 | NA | CSARLGMNTEAFF | TGCAGTGCTAGACTGGGGATGAACACTGAAGCTTTCTTT
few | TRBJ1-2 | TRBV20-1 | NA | CSALPGLHFDGYTF | TGCAGTGCCCTTCCGGGGCTCCATTTCGATGGCTACACCTTC
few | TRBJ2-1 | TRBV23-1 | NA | CASSQSTHRRRGGNEQFF | TGCGCCAGCAGTCAATCCACACACCGGCGGAGGGGCGGGAATGAGCAGTTCTTC
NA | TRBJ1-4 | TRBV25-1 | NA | CASSSAGGNEKLFF | TGTGCCAGCAGTAGTGCGGGGGGAAATGAAAAACTGTTTTTT
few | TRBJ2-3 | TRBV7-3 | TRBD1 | CASSLTGAPDTQYF | TGTGCCAGCAGCCTGACAGGGGCCCCAGATACGCAGTATTTT
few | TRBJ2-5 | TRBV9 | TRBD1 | CASSVTRQGGETQYF | TGTGCCAGCAGCGTGACCCGACAGGGCGGAGAGACCCAGTACTTC
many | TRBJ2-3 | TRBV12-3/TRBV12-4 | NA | CASSLVVDTQYF | TGTGCCAGCAGCCTGGTGGTAGATACGCAGTATTTT
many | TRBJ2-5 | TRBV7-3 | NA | CASSLVGFAEETQYF | TGTGCCAGCAGCTTAGTGGGGTTCGCCGAAGAGACCCAGTACTTC
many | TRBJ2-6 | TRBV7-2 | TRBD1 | CASSGRDRGTGANVLTF | TGTGCCAGCAGCGGCCGGGACAGGGGTACAGGGGCCAACGTCCTGACTTTC
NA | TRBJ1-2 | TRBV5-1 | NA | CASSLVGQSYGYTF | TGCGCCAGCAGCTTGGTCGGCCAGTCCTATGGCTACACCTTC
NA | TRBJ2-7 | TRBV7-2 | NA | CASSGDNYEQYF | TGTGCCAGCAGCGGAGACAACTACGAGCAGTACTTC
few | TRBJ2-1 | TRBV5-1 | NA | CASSLTGSFAYNEQFF | TGCGCCAGCAGCTTGACGGGGTCCTTCGCCTACAATGAGCAGTTCTTC